Presented here are 25 T cell receptor beta chains from one specimen sequenced in a study of untreated major depressive disorder. The assay was immunoSEQ multiplex PCR, and TCRdb's table has in-frame clones only and misses some. The sample yields tens of thousands of clones, just under 90% seen once. The sequenced sample consisted of CD4+ T cells from PBMCs. These receptors were collected from a middle-aged woman in good health.

The V gene is TRBV7-9, the J gene TRBJ2-1; the D gene is possibly TRBD2 (6 bases). The CDR3 runs 18 residues. Between the trimmed V and J ends, which lost 4 bases and 3 bases, there was a span of 22 bases. The V gene's germline CDR1 is SEHNR and CDR2 FQNEAQ (reference sequence). The CDR3 nucleotides read TGTGCCAGCAGCTCGTATTTCCTTAGCGGAGCCAACTACAATGAGCAGTTCTTC. The encoded protein is CASSSYFLSGANYNEQFF.

This sequence joins TRBV2 and TRBJ1-4; D uncertain. This CDR3 region has 16 residues. Trimming removed 7 bases at V and 0 bases at J, with 15 bases between. Looked up from germline, CDR1 is SNHLY and CDR2 is FYNNEI. CDR3 nucleotides: TGTGCCAGCATAAGAGGGATGTTGTCAACTAATGAAAAACTGTTTTTT. Its protein is CASIRGMLSTNEKLFF.

V usage is TRBV19 and J usage is TRBJ2-5, with D tentatively TRBD1 (6 bases). Germline V gene data show CDR1 as LNHDA and CDR2 as SQIVND (reference sequence). V was pared by 1 base and J by 2 bases, with 8 bases between. This CDR3 has 14 amino acids. DNA for the CDR3: TGTGCCAGTAGTATAGCGCAGGGGCAAGAGACCCAGTACTTC. This translates into CASSIAQGQETQYF.

This chain links TRBV6-1 with TRBJ2-3, with TRBD2 matching 9 bases. V shed 3 bases and J 1 base; nucleotides not matched to a gene: 2. The CDR3 consists of 15 residues. CDR1 is MNHNS and CDR2 is SASEGT in the germline V gene. Here the CDR3 reads CASSDVAGGTDTQYF. The CDR3, as DNA: TGTGCCAGCAGTGACGTAGCGGGGGGCACAGATACGCAGTATTTT.

The chain recombines TRBV7-3 with TRBJ1-6; 8 positions match TRBD1. The V gene end was trimmed by 0 bases and the J gene end by 14 bases; junction bases not matched to a gene: 9. This CDR3 region has 15 residues. Germline loops: CDR1 SGHTA, CDR2 FQGTGA. Here the CDR3 DNA reads TGTGCCAGCAGCTTAACGGGAGACAGGGGCCTGACCCTCCACTTT. Protein product: CASSLTGDRGLTLHF. Drawing the rest from reference TRBV7-3 and TRBJ1-6, the complete variable domain is GAGVSQTPSNKVTEKGKYVELRCDPISGHTALYWYRQSLGQGPEFLIYFQGTGAADDSGLPNDRFFAVRPEGSVSTLKIQRTERGDSAVYLCASSLTGDRGLTLHFGNGTRLTVT.

The V and J genes are TRBV5-4 and TRBJ2-1; D not resolved. The CDR3 is 14 residues long. CDR1 SGHNT and CDR2 YYREEE come from the germline V gene (reference sequence). The V and J ends lost 0 bases and 6 bases respectively, with 10 bases between them. The CDR3 bases are TGTGCCAGCAGCTTGGCTTTGTCGGGCAATGAGCAGTTCTTC. Protein sequence: CASSLALSGNEQFF.

V and J are TRBV7-9 and TRBJ2-5, with D uncertain. The CDR3 consists of 11 residues. Germline V gene data show CDR1 as SEHNR and CDR2 as FQNEAQ (reference sequence). V was trimmed by 10 bases and J by 5 bases, leaving 11 bases between them. The CDR3 reads CATMGLETQYF. Written as DNA, the CDR3 is TGTGCCACCATGGGGTTGGAGACCCAGTACTTC.

The genes are TRBV19 and TRBJ2-7; TRBD2 agrees at 9 bases. Germline V gene sequence: CDR1 LNHDA, CDR2 SQIVND (reference sequence). V lost 10 bases, J lost 7 bases, and 14 bases stayed unmatched. This CDR3 comprises 14 residues. In DNA form, the CDR3 reads TGTGCCACCCGTAGCGGGAGCCCGCGAGGGGAGCAGTACTTC. It is translated as CATRSGSPRGEQYF.

This chain connects TRBV4-2 to TRBJ2-5; D is uncertain. Trimming took off 4 bases at V and 3 bases at J, with 9 bases between the two ends. The germline CDR1 and CDR2 sequences are LGHNA and YNFKEQ. The CDR3 extends over 13 amino acids. The CDR3 nucleotides read TGTGCCAGCAGCCCCGGATTAAAAGAGACCCAGTACTTC. Protein: CASSPGLKETQYF.

The V call is TRBV2, the J call TRBJ2-5; D remains unclear. Germline V gene lookup returns CDR1 SNHLY and CDR2 FYNNEI. The CDR3 length is 12 residues. Trimming cost V 5 bases and J 0 bases, with 4 bases left between them. The CDR3 bases are TGTGCCAGCAGTACAGACCAAGAGACCCAGTACTTC. Encoded protein: CASSTDQETQYF. The full variable domain, with the rest looked up from reference TRBV2 and TRBJ2-5, is EPEVTQTPSHQVTQMGQEVILRCVPISNHLYFYWYRQILGQKVEFLVSFYNNEISEKSEIFDDQFSVERPDGSNFTLKIRSTKLEDSAMYFCASSTDQETQYFGPGTRLLVL.

This chain links TRBV6-5 with TRBJ1-1, with TRBD1 identical over 8 bases. The CDR3 length is 15 residues. CDR1 is MNHEY and CDR2 is SVGAGI in the germline V gene. V trimming: 5 bases; J trimming: 4 bases; junction bases outside the gene matches: 9. CDR3 sequence (DNA): TGTGCCAGCAGTGTCTACCAGGGGGCGGGCACTGAAGCTTTCTTT. Translating it yields CASSVYQGAGTEAFF.

This rearrangement joins TRBV1 to TRBJ2-7; the DNA was not used to check the table's D call, TRBD1. TRBV1 is listed as a pseudogene. The CDR3 extends over 21 amino acids. CDR3 residues: CTSSQQGPLGELQGFVYEQYV. Here the CDR3 DNA reads TGCACCAGCAGCCAACAAGGCCCTCTGGGCGAGTTGCAGGGGTTCGTCTACGAGCAGTACGTC.

About this clone: The sample carries other DNA sequences with the same CDR3. This chain links TRBV5-6 with TRBJ1-5; D gene unclear. V lost 0 bases and J 5 bases, leaving 3 bases between the germline ends. This CDR3 spans 12 amino acids. Germline loops: CDR1 SGHDT, CDR2 YYEEEE. The CDR3 DNA reads TGTGCCAGCAGCTTGGGCGATCAGCCCCAGCATTTT. Translation gives CASSLGDQPQHF.

V usage is TRBV5-1 and J usage is TRBJ2-7; 8 bases fit TRBD2. The CDR3 runs 16 residues. Germline loops: CDR1 SGHRS, CDR2 YFSETQ. The V gene end was trimmed by 0 bases and the J gene end by 4 bases; junction bases not matched to a gene: 9. This CDR3 is CASSLGTAGVSYEQYF. The CDR3 DNA reads as TGCGCCAGCAGCTTGGGTACAGCGGGAGTCTCATACGAGCAGTACTTC.

V is TRBV10-3 and J is TRBJ1-4; TRBD1 is a possible D gene (5 bases). Trimming removed 2 bases from V and 7 bases from J, with 5 bases in between. The germline CDR1 and CDR2 sequences are ENHRY and SYGVKD. CDR3 length: 12 residues. The CDR3 bases are TGTGCCATCAGTGAGAGGGGTGAAAAACTGTTTTTT. Protein sequence: CAISERGEKLFF.

The chain has TRBV27 and TRBJ1-6; no definite D call. This CDR3 spans 15 amino acids. Trimming removed 2 bases from V and 2 bases from J, with 7 bases in between. Germline V lookup: CDR1 MNHEY, CDR2 SMNVEV (reference sequence). CDR3 DNA sequence: TGTGCCAGCAGTTTAGGGCAGCCCTATAATTCACCCCTCCACTTT. Residues: CASSLGQPYNSPLHF.

The V and J genes are TRBV9 and TRBJ1-4; maybe TRBD1 (6 bases). The CDR3 contains 15 residues. The V end was cut by 4 bases, the J end by 8 bases, with 18 bases between. Germline lookup yields CDR1 SGDLS and CDR2 YYNGEE. The chain's CDR3 is CASSPRVGAEEKLFF. The CDR3 DNA sequence: TGTGCCAGCAGCCCGCGGGTGGGGGCAGAAGAAAAACTGTTTTTT.

V is TRBV30 and J is TRBJ2-4; D is possibly TRBD2 (6 bases). The V gene's germline CDR1 is GTSNPN and CDR2 SVGIG (reference sequence). The germline V and J ends were trimmed by 0 bases and 2 bases, with 14 bases remaining between them. The CDR3 extends over 16 amino acids. The CDR3 region has the DNA TGTGCCTGGAGTGTGTTTAGCGGAGGGCCCAAAAACATTCAGTACTTC. Protein sequence: CAWSVFSGGPKNIQYF.

V is TRBV15 and J is TRBJ2-3; D might be TRBD2 (6 bases). Trimming removed 1 base from V and 4 bases from J, with 12 bases in between. The length of the CDR3 is 15 residues. Germline V CDR1 and CDR2: LNHNV, YYDKDF (reference sequence). The CDR3 sequence is CATSRGGVGPDTQYF. CDR3 bases: TGTGCCACCAGCAGAGGGGGGGTGGGTCCAGATACGCAGTATTTT.

The J gene is TRBJ2-7, the V gene TRBV9, with TRBD2 matching over 15 bases. The CDR3 contains 19 residues. The V gene end was trimmed by 4 bases and the J gene end by 7 bases; junction bases not matched to a gene: 18. Looked up from germline, CDR1 is SGDLS and CDR2 is YYNGEE. The CDR3 nucleotides read TGTGCCAGCAGCCCCAGGGGGGGACTAGCGGGAGGTCCCTGGGTGGAGCAGTACTTC. Its protein is CASSPRGGLAGGPWVEQYF.

The chain carries TRBV7-2 and TRBJ1-2, with D tentatively TRBD1 (6 bases). This CDR3 contains 12 residues. The V gene's germline CDR1 is SGHTA and CDR2 FQGNSA. Trimming cost V 4 bases and J 6 bases, with 9 bases left between them. The CDR3 nucleotides read TGTGCCAGCAGCTCACAGGGAGATGGCTACACCTTC. Protein product: CASSSQGDGYTF. The variable domain in full, with the rest retrieved from reference TRBV7-2 and TRBJ1-2, is GAGVSQSPSNKVTEKGKDVELRCDPISGHTALYWYRQSLGQGLEFLIYFQGNSAPDKSGLPSDRFSAERTGGSVSTLTIQRTQQEDSAVYLCASSSQGDGYTFGSGTRLTVV.

The chain is built from TRBV18 and TRBJ2-5; D is perhaps TRBD1 (7 bases). The V gene lost 5 bases and the J gene lost 2 bases, with 18 bases spanning the gap. Germline V gene lookup returns CDR1 KGHSH and CDR2 LQKENI. The CDR3 length is 16 residues. CDR3 sequence (DNA): TGTGCCAGCTCATCCACGACAGGGAGGAGTCAAGAGACCCAGTACTTC. This gives the protein CASSSTTGRSQETQYF.

V gene TRBV5-1 combines with J gene TRBJ2-6; D not resolved. The CDR3 totals 14 residues. Germline CDR1 is SGHRS and CDR2 is YFSETQ. The V and J ends lost 1 base and 0 bases respectively, with 2 bases between them. The CDR3 DNA sequence: TGCGCCAGCAGCTTGAGCTCTGGGGCCAACGTCCTGACTTTC. Translating gives CASSLSSGANVLTF. Supplemented by reference TRBV5-1 and TRBJ2-6, the full variable domain reads KAGVTQTPRYLIKTRGQQVTLSCSPISGHRSVSWYQQTPGQGLQFLFEYFSETQRNKGNFPGRFSGRQFSNSRSEMNVSTLELGDSALYLCASSLSSGANVLTFGAGSRLTVL.

V is TRBV7-2 and J is TRBJ1-6, with TRBD1 as a possible D gene (6 bases). V dropped 2 bases and J dropped 6 bases, with 20 bases sitting between them. CDR1 is SGHTA and CDR2 is FQGNSA in the germline V gene. The CDR3 runs to 18 residues. The CDR3 loop reads CASSLLRQGRFRNSPLHF. The CDR3 nucleotides read TGTGCCAGCAGCTTACTCCGTCAGGGGCGTTTTCGTAATTCACCCCTCCACTTT.

CDR3 sequence reads: CASSELWGAFF. The CDR3 DNA is TGTGCCAGCAGTGAACTCTGGGGAGCTTTCTTT. The chain recombines TRBV6-1 with TRBJ1-1, with D unresolved. Germline CDR1 MNHNS, CDR2 SASEGT. V dropped 2 bases and J dropped 10 bases, with 8 bases sitting between them. This CDR3 has 11 residues.